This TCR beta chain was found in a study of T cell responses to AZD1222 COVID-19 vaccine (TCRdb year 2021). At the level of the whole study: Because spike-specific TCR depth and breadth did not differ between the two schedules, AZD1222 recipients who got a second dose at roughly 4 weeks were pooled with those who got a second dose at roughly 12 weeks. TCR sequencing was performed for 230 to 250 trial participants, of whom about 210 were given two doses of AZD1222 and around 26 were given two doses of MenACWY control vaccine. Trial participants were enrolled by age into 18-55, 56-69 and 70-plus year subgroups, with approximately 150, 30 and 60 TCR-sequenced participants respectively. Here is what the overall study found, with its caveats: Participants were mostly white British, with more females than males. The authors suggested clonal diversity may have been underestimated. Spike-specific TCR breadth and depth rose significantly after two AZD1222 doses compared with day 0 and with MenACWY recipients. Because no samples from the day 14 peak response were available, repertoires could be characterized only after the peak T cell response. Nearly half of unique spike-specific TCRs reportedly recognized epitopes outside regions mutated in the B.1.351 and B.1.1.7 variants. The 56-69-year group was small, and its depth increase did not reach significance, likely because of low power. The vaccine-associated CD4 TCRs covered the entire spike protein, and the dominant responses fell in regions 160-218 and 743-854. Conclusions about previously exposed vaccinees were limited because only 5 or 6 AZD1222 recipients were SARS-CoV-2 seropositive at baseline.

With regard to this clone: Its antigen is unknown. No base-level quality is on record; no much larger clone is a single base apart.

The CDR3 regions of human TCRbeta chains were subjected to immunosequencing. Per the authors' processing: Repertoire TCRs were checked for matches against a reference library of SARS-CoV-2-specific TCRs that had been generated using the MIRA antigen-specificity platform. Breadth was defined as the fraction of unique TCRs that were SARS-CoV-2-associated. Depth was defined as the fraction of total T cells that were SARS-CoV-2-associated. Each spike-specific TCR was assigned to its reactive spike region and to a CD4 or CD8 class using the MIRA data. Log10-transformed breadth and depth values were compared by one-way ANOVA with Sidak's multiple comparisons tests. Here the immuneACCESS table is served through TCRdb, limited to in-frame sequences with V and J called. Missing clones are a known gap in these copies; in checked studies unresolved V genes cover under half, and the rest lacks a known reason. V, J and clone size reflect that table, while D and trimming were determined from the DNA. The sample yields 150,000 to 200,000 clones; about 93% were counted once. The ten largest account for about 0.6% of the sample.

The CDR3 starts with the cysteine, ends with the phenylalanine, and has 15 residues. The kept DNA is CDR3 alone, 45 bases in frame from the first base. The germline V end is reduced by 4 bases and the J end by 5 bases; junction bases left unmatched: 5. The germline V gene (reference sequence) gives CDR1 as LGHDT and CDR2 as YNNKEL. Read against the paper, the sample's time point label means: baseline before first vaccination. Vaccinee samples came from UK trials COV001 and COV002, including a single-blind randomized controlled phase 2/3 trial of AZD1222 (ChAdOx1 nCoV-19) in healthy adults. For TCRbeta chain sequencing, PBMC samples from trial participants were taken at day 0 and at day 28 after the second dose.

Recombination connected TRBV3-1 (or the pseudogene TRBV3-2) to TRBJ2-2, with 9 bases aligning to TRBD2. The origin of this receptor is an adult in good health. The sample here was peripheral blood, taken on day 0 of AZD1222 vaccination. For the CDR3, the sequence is CASSLAGVGTGELFF. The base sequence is TGTGCCAGCAGCCTAGCGGGAGTGGGGACCGGGGAGCTGTTTTTT.